This T cell receptor beta chain is drawn from a study of tumor-infiltrating lymphocytes in primary liver carcinoma. This clonotype was counted once. Unsorted whole blood served as the source of blood RNA, and germline DNA was extracted as well. V lost 2 bases to trimming and J lost 6 bases; unmatched junction nucleotides: 7. From germline, CDR1 is SGHDN and CDR2 FVKESK. This CDR3 has 17 residues. With 500 ng total RNA as template and a constant-region primer, TCR beta cDNA was made. Generation of the TCR beta libraries relied on three nested multiplex PCR rounds using slightly modified ARM-PCR. Rounds one and two of PCR, each of around 9 cycles, were primed with TRBV1-TRBV30 forward primers and a C-beta reverse primer. TCRdb redid the calling of the multiplex PCR reads with MiXCR, one entry per CDR3 protein. The table has about 330,000 distinct CDR3 sequences, 65% seen once.

The sample consisted of peripheral blood. The chain joins TRBV14 to TRBJ2-3; 14 nucleotides agree with TRBD2. This clonotype originated in a man in his forties with primary liver carcinoma and hepatitis B virus infection. The CDR3 DNA follows: TGTGCCAGCAGCCAATCGTGGACTAGCGGGAGGTCGGATACGCAGTATTTT. Protein product: CASSQSWTSGRSDTQYF.